These 31 T cell receptor beta chains came from one sample sequenced in a study of regulatory T cells in long-lasting Graves disease. This sample's time point: newly diagnosed GD, antithyroid drugs for less than 3 months. PBMC RNA served as the TCR library source. TCR beta libraries were built with iRepertoire HTBI primers and Arm-PCR of CDR3 regions. TCRdb reprocessed the multiplex PCR reads via MiXCR and lists one record per CDR3 protein. The sample shows 680,000 or so distinct CDR3 sequences, around 17% of them seen only once. The same data also went into a second study, on T cells in Graves' hyperthyroidism and ophthalmopathy.

Here the sequenced sample was peripheral blood mononuclear cells (PBMCs), taken at new diagnosis, from a patient treated with antithyroid drugs. The receptor source for this set is a woman in her 30s with Graves disease.

This clonotype was recorded a few times. The rearrangement joins TRBV5-1 to TRBJ1-1; TRBD1 matches at 8 bases. Germline V gene sequence: CDR1 SGHRS, CDR2 YFSETQ. The CDR3 has 15 residues. V lost 7 bases to trimming and J lost 0 bases; unmatched junction nucleotides: 8. CDR3 sequence: CASQTGALMNTEAFF. For the CDR3, the DNA is TGCGCCAGCCAGACAGGGGCGTTAATGAACACTGAAGCTTTCTTT.

This clonotype was counted at least ten times. The chain recombines TRBV28 with TRBJ2-3, with no clear D. The CDR3 totals 17 residues. V was pared by 6 bases and J by 0 bases, with 19 bases between. The germline gives CDR1 MDHEN, CDR2 SYDVKM. CDR3 region: CASSQPEESHSTDTQYF. The CDR3, as DNA: TGTGCCAGCAGCCAGCCTGAGGAGAGTCACAGCACAGATACGCAGTATTTT.

This chain joins TRBV5-6 and TRBJ1-1, with D unclear. Trimming pared 7 bases from V and 1 base from J, leaving 5 bases between. Germline V lookup: CDR1 SGHDT, CDR2 YYEEEE. This CDR3 region has 11 residues. CDR3 in amino acids: CASLANTEAFF. The CDR3, as DNA: TGTGCCAGCCTGGCGAACACTGAAGCTTTCTTT. Looking up the rest from reference TRBV5-6 and TRBJ1-1 gives the full variable domain: DAGVTQSPTHLIKTRGQQVTLRCSPKSGHDTVSWYQQALGQGPQFIFQYYEEEERQRGNFPDRFSGHQFPNYSSELNVNALLLGDSALYLCASLANTEAFFGQGTRLTVV.

This clonotype occurred many times. The V and J genes are TRBV29-1 and TRBJ1-1; possibly TRBD1 for D (5 bases). Between the trimmed V and J ends, which lost 4 bases and 6 bases, there was a span of 15 bases. The CDR3 is made up of 13 amino acids. Germline CDR1 SQVTM, CDR2 ANQGSEA. CDR3 residues: CSVVGVAGAEAFF. The CDR3 DNA follows: TGCAGCGTTGTGGGGGTAGCTGGAGCTGAAGCTTTCTTT.

This clonotype was seen a few times. The chain is built from TRBV20-1 and TRBJ1-1; D possibly corresponds to TRBD1 (5 bases). Germline V gene data show CDR1 as DFQATT and CDR2 as SNEGSKA (reference sequence). V lost 0 bases, J lost 5 bases, and 16 bases lay in between. This CDR3 contains 15 residues. CDR3: CSARDHGGFRTEAFF. CDR3 nucleotides: TGCAGTGCTAGAGATCATGGGGGTTTTCGGACTGAAGCTTTCTTT.

J is TRBJ2-5 and V is TRBV7-9; D perhaps matches TRBD1 (6 bases). The CDR3 consists of 15 residues. V lost 3 bases, J lost 5 bases, and 16 bases lay in between. Germline V lookup: CDR1 SEHNR, CDR2 FQNEAQ (reference sequence). CDR3 nucleotide sequence: TGTGCCAGCAGCTTGATACAGGGACATGAGGAGACCCAGTACTTC. Translation gives CASSLIQGHEETQYF.

The chain employs TRBV12-3 or TRBV12-4 and TRBJ1-5, with unresolved D. Trimming shortened V by 3 bases and J by 11 bases, and 11 bases separated the two germline ends. The CDR3 is 12 amino acids. CDR3 residues: CASSLEGLAQHF. The CDR3, as DNA: TGTGCCAGCAGTTTGGAAGGACTAGCCCAGCATTTT.

In its sample, this clonotype was seen many times. CDR3 DNA sequence: TGTGCCAGTGGGCCCTACAGGACTAGCGGGATCTACAATGAGCAGTTCTTC. This encodes CASGPYRTSGIYNEQFF. This chain links TRBV27 with TRBJ2-1, with TRBD2 matching 12 bases. J lost 3 bases, V lost 9 bases, and 12 bases had no gene match. Looked up from germline, CDR1 is MNHEY and CDR2 is SMNVEV (reference sequence). The CDR3 loop spans 17 amino acids.

The chain employs TRBV3-1 and TRBJ2-4, with no clear D. The length of the CDR3 is 16 residues. The V end lost 0 bases, the J end lost 2 bases, and 11 bases lay between the germline ends. Germline lookup yields CDR1 LGHDT and CDR2 YNNKEL (reference sequence). CDR3 nucleotide sequence: TGTGCCAGCAGCCAAGAGTTAAAGGGCCCCAAAAACATTCAGTACTTC. It codes for CASSQELKGPKNIQYF.

A few counts support this clonotype. V and J are TRBV7-9 and TRBJ2-7; D is uncertain. The CDR3 runs to 12 residues. Germline CDR1 is SEHNR and CDR2 is FQNEAQ (reference sequence). V lost 4 bases, J lost 3 bases, and 7 bases lay in between. The CDR3 bases are TGTGCCAGCAGCTCGAACCGCTACGAGCAGTACTTC. It translates to CASSSNRYEQYF.

The sample holds a few counts of this clonotype. The chain recombines TRBV9 with TRBJ1-2, with 9 bases aligning to TRBD1. The junction had 2 bases not matched to a gene; V was cut back by 0 bases and J by 8 bases. The CDR3 covers 13 residues. CDR1 SGDLS and CDR2 YYNGEE come from the germline V gene. CDR3 region: CASSVGTGEGYTF. CDR3 sequence (DNA): TGTGCCAGCAGCGTAGGGACAGGGGAAGGCTACACCTTC.

The chain combines TRBV12-3 or TRBV12-4 with TRBJ2-7, with 11 bases identical to TRBD1. With 5 bases clipped from V and 6 bases from J, the junction kept 6 bases outside the gene matches. This CDR3 spans 14 amino acids. CDR3 DNA: TGTGCCAGCAGTCAGGACAGGGGGCCTGTCGAGCAGTACTTC. This codes for CASSQDRGPVEQYF.

J is TRBJ1-2 and V is TRBV19; 8 bases agree with TRBD1. The CDR3 has 16 amino acids. Germline CDR1 is LNHDA and CDR2 is SQIVND (reference sequence). The junction had 9 bases not matched to a gene; V was cut back by 3 bases and J by 3 bases. The CDR3 region is CASSILGPDRDYGYTF. CDR3 coding DNA: TGTGCCAGTAGTATTCTCGGGCCGGACAGGGACTATGGCTACACCTTC. The full variable domain, its missing parts supplied by reference TRBV19 and TRBJ1-2, is DGGITQSPKYLFRKEGQNVTLSCEQNLNHDAMYWYRQDPGQGLRLIYYSQIVNDFQKGDIAEGYSVSREKKESFPLTVTSAQKNPTAFYLCASSILGPDRDYGYTFGSGTRLTVV.

This clonotype was observed a handful of times. The rearrangement uses TRBV6-1 and TRBJ2-7; D remains unclear. CDR3 length: 15 amino acids. V was trimmed by 6 bases and J by 2 bases, leaving 17 bases between them. Per the germline V gene, CDR1 is MNHNS and CDR2 is SASEGT. CDR3: CASSPQRRAPYEQYF. The CDR3 nucleotides read TGTGCCAGCAGCCCTCAGCGCCGGGCCCCCTACGAGCAGTACTTC.

This clonotype was recorded at least ten times. The chain employs TRBV12-3 or TRBV12-4 and TRBJ2-7, with D uncertain. Between the trimmed V and J ends, which lost 4 bases and 2 bases, there was a span of 12 bases. The CDR3 runs 14 residues. CDR3 loop: CASSSAQETYEQYF. The CDR3 bases are TGTGCCAGCAGTTCCGCCCAGGAAACCTACGAGCAGTACTTC.

This clonotype was counted ten times or more. The chain uses TRBV6-1 and TRBJ1-2; D is uncertain. The CDR3 sequence is 17 residues long. V was shortened by 7 bases and J by 0 bases, with 21 bases between the two germline ends. The germline V gene has CDR1 MNHNS and CDR2 SASEGT. DNA for the CDR3: TGTGCCAGCACCGACGGTAGAGGGAGGAGGGCTAACTATGGCTACACCTTC. This translates into CASTDGRGRRANYGYTF.

This clonotype was seen ten or more times. The chain is built from TRBV7-9 and TRBJ2-3, with unresolved D. CDR1 SEHNR and CDR2 FQNEAQ come from the germline V gene (reference sequence). With 4 bases removed from V and 2 bases from J, the gap between germline ends came to 13 bases. CDR3 size: 15 residues. Here the CDR3 reads CASSSTAPTTDTQYF. In nucleotides, the CDR3 is TGTGCCAGCAGCTCCACCGCCCCAACCACAGATACGCAGTATTTT.

This clonotype came up many times. The chain links TRBV7-9 to TRBJ2-5; D is unresolved. Germline V gene lookup returns CDR1 SEHNR and CDR2 FQNEAQ (reference sequence). CDR3 size: 14 residues. V lost 2 bases to trimming and J lost 5 bases, with 12 bases between them. Here the CDR3 DNA reads TGTGCCAGCAGCTTACAATCGATTGTGGAGACCCAGTACTTC. Its protein product is CASSLQSIVETQYF.

In its sample, this clonotype was seen many times. This sequence joins TRBV28 and TRBJ1-5; TRBD1 aligns across 9 bases. The J segment lost 7 bases and the V segment lost 2 bases, leaving 9 bases of the junction unmatched. From germline, CDR1 is MDHEN and CDR2 SYDVKM. The CDR3 contains 16 residues. CDR3 nucleotide sequence: TGTGCCAGCAGTTTAACCGGGACAGGGAGTAACCAGCCCCAGCATTTT. Encoded protein: CASSLTGTGSNQPQHF.

This clonotype was counted ten times or more. The chain carries TRBV6-1 and TRBJ2-5; 7 positions match TRBD1. The V gene end was trimmed by 8 bases and the J gene end by 3 bases; junction bases not matched to a gene: 12. The CDR3 covers 15 residues. Per the germline V gene, CDR1 is MNHNS and CDR2 is SASEGT. The CDR3 spells CASSGTAQPKETQYF. CDR3 bases: TGTGCCAGCTCAGGGACAGCCCAGCCCAAAGAGACCCAGTACTTC.

As regards this clonotype: Being one base from a much bigger clone, this may be a read error. The rearrangement uses TRBV7-9 and TRBJ2-7, with 8 bases that match TRBD1. Germline CDR1 and CDR2: SEHNR and FQNEAQ (reference sequence). This CDR3 contains 15 residues. The CDR3 spells CASSFTGTGAYEQNF. DNA of the CDR3: TGTGCCAGCAGCTTTACCGGGACAGGAGCCTACGAGCAGAACTTC.

This sequence joins TRBV20-1 and TRBJ2-1, with D tentatively TRBD2 (6 bases). Trimming cost V 3 bases and J 5 bases, with 23 bases left between them. Germline V gene data show CDR1 as DFQATT and CDR2 as SNEGSKA (reference sequence). The CDR3 length is 17 residues. The CDR3 here is CSASDTFRAGPHNEQFF. The CDR3 DNA is TGCAGTGCTAGCGATACCTTTCGGGCGGGACCACACAATGAGCAGTTCTTC.

This clonotype was recorded many times. The rearrangement joins TRBV28 to TRBJ2-5, with a tentative D call TRBD2 (5 bases). Trimming left V 6 bases short and J 3 bases short, with 11 bases between. Looked up from germline, CDR1 is MDHEN and CDR2 is SYDVKM. The CDR3 extends over 13 amino acids. The CDR3 loop is CASRGLAKETQYF. The CDR3 nucleotides read TGTGCCAGCAGAGGACTCGCAAAAGAGACCCAGTACTTC.

This clonotype came up a few times. V and J are TRBV19 and TRBJ2-5; 11 bases agree with TRBD1. The V segment lost 3 bases and the J segment 5 bases; nucleotides outside the gene matches: 8. Germline V gene sequence: CDR1 LNHDA, CDR2 SQIVND (reference sequence). CDR3 length: 16 amino acids. The CDR3 DNA is TGTGCCAGTAGTATTCGGACAGGGGGCGTCCAGGAGACCCAGTACTTC. As protein: CASSIRTGGVQETQYF.

This clonotype showed up many times. CDR3 sequence (DNA): TGTGCCAGCAGTGAACTAGGTCTTAATCAGCCCCAGCATTTT. The encoded protein is CASSELGLNQPQHF. The chain uses TRBV6-1 and TRBJ1-5; unclear D gene. In germline, CDR1 is MNHNS, CDR2 SASEGT. The CDR3 length is 14 residues. Trimming shortened V by 2 bases and J by 4 bases, and 9 bases separated the two germline ends.

This clonotype was counted ten times or more. The chain carries TRBV5-1 and TRBJ2-7; 8 bases are a match to TRBD1. Germline lookup yields CDR1 SGHRS and CDR2 YFSETQ. The CDR3 contains 15 residues. V was pared by 6 bases and J by 3 bases, with 11 bases of the junction left unmatched. The CDR3 region is CASNPSGGLGYEQYF. DNA for the CDR3: TGCGCCAGCAACCCCTCAGGGGGCCTTGGCTACGAGCAGTACTTC.

This clonotype was found many times. The J gene is TRBJ1-1, the V gene TRBV6-2 or TRBV6-3; D perhaps matches TRBD1 (5 bases). CDR1 is MNHEY and CDR2 is SVGEGT in the germline V gene. The CDR3 runs 14 residues. V dropped 0 bases and J dropped 4 bases, with 9 bases sitting between them. CDR3: CASSYSGVGTEAFF. Here the CDR3 DNA reads TGTGCCAGCAGTTACTCAGGGGTTGGCACTGAAGCTTTCTTT.

This clonotype was recorded many times. J is TRBJ1-2 and V is TRBV7-9; 10 positions agree with TRBD1. Germline V gene lookup returns CDR1 SEHNR and CDR2 FQNEAQ (reference sequence). J gave up 1 base and V 4 bases, and 12 bases lay outside the gene matches. This CDR3 has 18 residues. CDR3 DNA sequence: TGTGCCAGCAGCTCAACGCCGGGACAGGGGACCCTTAACTATGGCTACACCTTC. Translated, it gives CASSSTPGQGTLNYGYTF.

This clonotype was picked up many times. The chain combines TRBV27 with TRBJ2-5, with TRBD1 matching 12 bases. Germline-derived CDR1 and CDR2 are MNHEY and SMNVEV (reference sequence). The CDR3 covers 19 residues. With V trimmed by 6 bases and J by 5 bases, 19 bases remained unmatched. The CDR3 reads CASSPGQGASSGSWETQYF. CDR3 DNA sequence: TGTGCCAGCAGCCCGGGACAGGGGGCGTCTAGCGGGAGTTGGGAGACCCAGTACTTC.

This clonotype was seen ten or more times. The chain joins TRBV28 to TRBJ1-3; no reliable D call. The germline CDR1 and CDR2 sequences are MDHEN and SYDVKM. The CDR3 extends over 14 amino acids. Trimming removed 8 bases from V and 0 bases from J, with 11 bases in between. This chain's CDR3 is CASLGTDSGNTIYF. The CDR3, as DNA: TGTGCCAGCCTGGGCACTGACTCTGGAAACACCATATATTTT.

There are a few counts of this clonotype. The rearrangement joins TRBV28 to TRBJ2-7, with D possibly matching TRBD2 (5 bases). CDR1 and CDR2 from the germline V gene are MDHEN and SYDVKM. Trimming removed 5 bases at V and 4 bases at J, with 12 bases between. The CDR3 totals 13 residues. The CDR3: CASSAVRGYEQYF. CDR3 DNA: TGTGCCAGCAGTGCTGTCCGGGGTTACGAGCAGTACTTC.